The 23 T cell receptor beta chains below were found in one sample sequenced in a study of cytomegalovirus exposure and HLA in healthy donors. Profiled with immunoSEQ multiplex PCR; TCRdb holds only in-frame clones, not every one. The data show roughly 95,000 clones, roughly 85% seen once. Source material: PBMCs. All receptors come from a young man in good health and CMV-seropositive.

V usage is TRBV18 and J usage is TRBJ1-3, with a weak D call TRBD1 (5 bases). This CDR3 is 15 amino acids long. Germline lookup yields CDR1 KGHSH and CDR2 LQKENI. V was clipped by 3 bases and J by 1 base, with 10 bases between them. CDR3 amino acids: CASSPARASGNTIYF. In DNA, the CDR3 is TGTGCCAGCTCACCGGCCAGGGCATCTGGAAACACCATATATTTT.

This clone came up once. The chain couples TRBV6-5 to TRBJ2-1; possible D gene TRBD2, 5 bases. Germline CDR1 is MNHEY and CDR2 is SVGAGI. The germline V and J ends were trimmed by 2 bases and 1 base, with 9 bases remaining between them. The CDR3 runs 15 residues. This chain's CDR3 is CASSYRGTSYNEQFF. The CDR3 bases are TGTGCCAGCAGTTACCGGGGAACGTCCTACAATGAGCAGTTCTTC.

The chain couples TRBV28 to TRBJ1-1; D perhaps matches TRBD1 (5 bases). The CDR3 consists of 14 residues. Trimming pared 6 bases from V and 4 bases from J, leaving 15 bases between. From germline, CDR1 is MDHEN and CDR2 SYDVKM. CDR3 protein: CASSYRPLGTEAFF. The DNA of the CDR3 is TGTGCCAGCAGCTACAGGCCCCTGGGCACTGAAGCTTTCTTT.

CDR3 nucleotides: TGTGCCATCCGGGACTGGAACACCGGGGAGCTGTTTTTT. Amino acid sequence: CAIRDWNTGELFF. This sequence joins TRBV6-5 and TRBJ2-2, with D tentatively TRBD2 (6 bases). Deletions cut 10 bases from V and 1 base from J, with 10 bases between. The germline CDR1 and CDR2 sequences are MNHEY and SVGAGI. This CDR3 is 13 amino acids long.

The chain employs TRBV2 and TRBJ1-2; TRBD1 matches 9 bases. CDR3 size: 13 residues. Germline V gives CDR1 SNHLY, CDR2 FYNNEI. The CDR3 is CVKTGGRYDGYTF. The CDR3 nucleotides read TGTGTAAAAACAGGGGGCCGGTACGATGGCTACACCTTC.

The rearrangement uses TRBV5-8 and TRBJ2-5; 8 bases match TRBD1. Germline V gene lookup returns CDR1 SGHTS and CDR2 YDEGEE. After removal of 4 bases from V and 4 bases from J, the junction contained 3 bases not matched to a gene. The CDR3 is 13 residues long. As DNA, the CDR3 is TGTGCCAGCAGCAACGGACAGGGAGAGACCCAGTACTTC. Residues: CASSNGQGETQYF.

This CDR3 is CASSLTPGNEQYF. The CDR3 nucleotides are TGTGCCAGCAGCTTAACCCCAGGGAACGAGCAGTACTTC. The V call is TRBV7-3, the J call TRBJ2-7, with D perhaps TRBD1 (5 bases). CDR1 is SGHTA, CDR2 FQGTGA, per germline. The CDR3 has 13 residues. V lost 0 bases, J lost 5 bases, and 8 bases lay in between.

This clone is a singleton in its sample. The V and J genes are TRBV28 and TRBJ2-2; the D gene is possibly TRBD1 (5 bases). V was shortened by 7 bases and J by 1 base, with 10 bases between the two germline ends. Looked up from germline, CDR1 is MDHEN and CDR2 is SYDVKM. The CDR3 extends over 14 amino acids. As DNA, the CDR3 is TGTGCCAGCAATAGGGGCGGGAACACCGGGGAGCTGTTTTTT. This encodes CASNRGGNTGELFF. Looking up the rest from reference TRBV28 and TRBJ2-2 gives the full variable domain: DVKVTQSSRYLVKRTGEKVFLECVQDMDHENMFWYRQDPGLGLRLIYFSYDVKMKEKGDIPEGYSVSREKKERFSLILESASTNQTSMYLCASNRGGNTGELFFGEGSRLTVL.

The chain has TRBV27 and TRBJ2-2; 9 bases match TRBD1. The CDR3 length is 17 residues. The trim removed 0 bases at V and 3 bases at J, leaving 5 bases unmatched. CDR1 MNHEY and CDR2 SMNVEV come from the germline V gene (reference sequence). CDR3 sequence: CASSLSRDRVYTGELFF. The CDR3 region has the DNA TGTGCCAGCAGTTTATCGAGGGACAGGGTATACACCGGGGAGCTGTTTTTT.

This rearrangement joins TRBV9 to TRBJ2-1; D is possibly TRBD2 (5 bases). Between the trimmed V and J ends, which lost 3 bases and 6 bases, there was a span of 13 bases. Germline V CDR1 and CDR2: SGDLS, YYNGEE. CDR3 length: 14 residues. This chain's CDR3 is CASSALRAGNEQFF. Here the CDR3 DNA reads TGTGCCAGCAGCGCCCTTAGGGCGGGCAATGAGCAGTTCTTC.

CDR3 in amino acids: CASSSRGPIYYEQYF. The CDR3 nucleotides read TGTGCCAGCAGCTCCCGAGGGCCCATATACTACGAGCAGTACTTC. This chain joins TRBV2 and TRBJ2-7; D may be TRBD2 (5 bases). The CDR3 is made up of 15 amino acids. The germline V gene has CDR1 SNHLY and CDR2 FYNNEI. V was pared by 6 bases and J by 3 bases, with 18 bases between.

This clone was seen only a few times. The chain links TRBV18 to TRBJ1-1, with D unclear. Germline CDR1 KGHSH, CDR2 LQKENI. Trimming removed 3 bases at V and 1 base at J, with 9 bases between. The CDR3 runs 14 residues. CDR3 loop: CASSPVLQNTEAFF. The CDR3 DNA reads as TGTGCCAGCTCACCGGTACTCCAGAACACTGAAGCTTTCTTT.

This chain connects TRBV10-3 to TRBJ2-1; 7 bases match TRBD2. CDR1 and CDR2 from the germline V gene are ENHRY and SYGVKD. With V trimmed by 4 bases and J by 0 bases, 12 bases remained unmatched. The CDR3 has 18 residues. This CDR3 is CAISVSGGPDSSYNEQFF. CDR3 DNA: TGTGCCATCAGTGTTTCGGGGGGTCCCGACAGCTCCTACAATGAGCAGTTCTTC.

The V and J genes are TRBV27 and TRBJ2-1; D gene unclear. Trimming took off 5 bases at V and 1 base at J, with 15 bases between the two ends. Per germline, CDR1 MNHEY and CDR2 SMNVEV (reference sequence). This CDR3 has 16 amino acids. The CDR3 DNA sequence: TGTGCCAGCAGTCAATACAAGTACCTTTCCTACAATGAGCAGTTCTTC. Translated: CASSQYKYLSYNEQFF.

The rearrangement uses TRBV11-3 and TRBJ1-1; D gene uncertain. Germline V lookup: CDR1 SGHNT, CDR2 YENEEA. The CDR3 loop spans 13 amino acids. Trimming stripped 4 bases from V and 3 bases from J, with 9 bases between. The CDR3 is CASSSQFDTEAFF. The CDR3 region has the DNA TGTGCCAGCAGCTCCCAATTTGACACTGAAGCTTTCTTT.

The chain employs TRBV7-2 and TRBJ2-5; a weak D match, TRBD2 (6 bases). This CDR3 spans 14 amino acids. Trimming removed 5 bases at V and 1 base at J, with 11 bases between. CDR1 and CDR2 (germline): SGHTA, FQGNSA. Here the CDR3 reads CASSGRTIQETQYF. CDR3 nucleotide sequence: TGTGCCAGCAGCGGGCGGACTATCCAAGAGACCCAGTACTTC.

This chain connects TRBV28 to TRBJ2-3; 11 bases are shared with TRBD2. The CDR3 runs to 17 residues. The ends lost 1 base at V and 3 bases at J; junction bases unmatched: 6. Germline V gene data show CDR1 as MDHEN and CDR2 as SYDVKM. The CDR3 sequence is CASSLSQGLAVTDTQYF. DNA for the CDR3: TGTGCCAGCAGTTTATCCCAGGGACTAGCGGTTACAGATACGCAGTATTTT.

The CDR3 bases are TGTGCCAGCAGTTACGAAGCTGAGACTCCCCTCAATGAGCAGTTCTTC. This sequence encodes CASSYEAETPLNEQFF. The chain joins TRBV6-5 to TRBJ2-1; D gene ambiguous. The CDR3 runs 16 residues. In germline, CDR1 is MNHEY, CDR2 SVGAGI. Trimming pared 2 bases from V and 6 bases from J, leaving 17 bases between.

The count of this clone is one. V is TRBV5-1 and J is TRBJ2-7; possible D gene TRBD1, 5 bases. The germline V gene encodes CDR1 SGHRS and CDR2 YFSETQ. The CDR3 is 14 amino acids. Trimming pared 4 bases from V and 2 bases from J, leaving 13 bases between. The CDR3 reads CASSGALRAYEQYF. CDR3 sequence (DNA): TGCGCCAGCAGCGGGGCCCTAAGGGCCTACGAGCAGTACTTC.

The chain joins TRBV5-1 to TRBJ2-7; TRBD1 matches 8 bases. Germline lookup yields CDR1 SGHRS and CDR2 YFSETQ. The CDR3 sequence is 14 residues long. V lost 4 bases and J lost 5; bases outside the gene matches: 8. CDR3 bases: TGCGCCAGCAGCCCCTCGACAGGGGTCGACGAGCAGTACTTC. Its translation is CASSPSTGVDEQYF. Full variable domain (missing parts from reference TRBV5-1 and TRBJ2-7): KAGVTQTPRYLIKTRGQQVTLSCSPISGHRSVSWYQQTPGQGLQFLFEYFSETQRNKGNFPGRFSGRQFSNSRSEMNVSTLELGDSALYLCASSPSTGVDEQYFGPGTRLTVT.

The CDR3 nucleotides are TGCGCCAGCAGCTTGAGGCTAGCGGCCAGGGAGACCCAGTACTTC. Translation: CASSLRLAARETQYF. The rearrangement uses TRBV5-1 and TRBJ2-5, with TRBD2 matching 7 bases. V lost 1 base and J lost 5; bases outside the gene matches: 8. The length of the CDR3 is 15 residues. Germline CDR1 reads SGHRS; CDR2 reads YFSETQ.

This rearrangement joins TRBV4-1 to TRBJ2-6; 8 bases are shared with TRBD2. This CDR3 spans 20 amino acids. J lost 1 base, V lost 0 bases, and 11 bases had no gene match. Germline loops: CDR1 MGHRA, CDR2 YSYEKL. DNA for the CDR3: TGCGCCAGCAGCCAAGATCCAGGGCTAGCGGGTCATTCTGGGGCCAACGTCCTGACTTTC. The encoded protein is CASSQDPGLAGHSGANVLTF.

The gene calls are TRBV18 and TRBJ2-7; TRBD2 matches 10 bases. This CDR3 has 14 amino acids. The germline V gene encodes CDR1 KGHSH and CDR2 LQKENI. V trimming: 2 bases; J trimming: 5 bases; junction bases outside the gene matches: 3. The CDR3 DNA is TGTGCCAGCTCACCATCCAGCGGGAGGGACGAGCAGTACGTC. Translated: CASSPSSGRDEQYV.